This section outlines one T cell receptor beta chain sequence together with its context. The antigen is not known. Data came from immunoSEQ multiplex PCR; TCRdb stores just in-frame clones and leaves some out. The sample has some 18,000 clones; 65% are singletons. The V segment lost 0 bases and the J segment 2 bases; nucleotides outside the gene matches: 6. CDR1 and CDR2 from the germline V gene are SGDLS and YYNGEE. This CDR3 region has 16 residues. This sample was included in a study of Tregs in tolerant kidney transplant recipients. About the study: CD4+CD25+CD127- cells came from roughly 3-day belatacept mixed lymphocyte reactions, some with approximately 5-day graft donor restimulation. Antibodies separated recipient from donor cells.

Points from the study as a whole: The small number of patients limits these findings pending further validation.

Input material: Tregs from blood cultured with allogeneic cells. The sequence derives from a human donor in good health. J is TRBJ1-2 and V is TRBV9; 8 bases line up with TRBD1. The CDR3 reads CASSVGGGQANYGYTF. In DNA form, the CDR3 reads TGTGCCAGCAGCGTAGGTGGGGGACAGGCAAACTATGGCTACACCTTC.